Sequencing of this T cell receptor beta chain was carried out in a study of blood T cell repertoires in COVID-19. Across the study: Donors in the United States, Italy and Spain gave samples during acute or convalescent COVID-19. Sample material is recorded as cDNA or gDNA derived from T cells, B-cell-depleted T cells, or PBMCs.

The length of the CDR3 is 17 residues. Per the original methods: Nucleated cell counts were estimated from reference gene primer amplification. This table comes from immunoSEQ multiplex PCR, and its TCRdb copy is limited to in-frame clones, with some not included. The V and J calls and clone size are taken from that table; D and trimming were inferred from the DNA. The sample consists of about 290,000 clones, approximately 86% of them appearing once. Sequenced material: peripheral blood. This sequence originates from a woman aged 45-65 years with active or convalescent COVID-19. The chain joins TRBV7-5 to TRBJ2-5; the tabulated D call, TRBD1, remains unverified against the DNA. TRBV7-5 is reported as a pseudogene. The CDR3 sequence: CARSFIFGKQGEETQYF. The CDR3 region has the DNA TGTGCCAGAAGCTTCATTTTTGGGAAACAGGGAGAAGAGACCCAGTACTTC.